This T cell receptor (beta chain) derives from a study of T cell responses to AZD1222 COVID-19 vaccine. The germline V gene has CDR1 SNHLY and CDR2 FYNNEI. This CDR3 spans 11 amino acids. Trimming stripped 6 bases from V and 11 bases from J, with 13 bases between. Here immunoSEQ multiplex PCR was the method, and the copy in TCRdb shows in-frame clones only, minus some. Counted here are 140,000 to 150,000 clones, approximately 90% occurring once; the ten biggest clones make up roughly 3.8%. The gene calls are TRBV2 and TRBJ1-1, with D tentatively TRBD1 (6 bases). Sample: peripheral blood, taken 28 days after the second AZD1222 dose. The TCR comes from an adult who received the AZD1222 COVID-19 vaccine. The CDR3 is CASSSGVNAFF. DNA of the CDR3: TGTGCCAGCAGCTCAGGGGTGAATGCTTTCTTT.